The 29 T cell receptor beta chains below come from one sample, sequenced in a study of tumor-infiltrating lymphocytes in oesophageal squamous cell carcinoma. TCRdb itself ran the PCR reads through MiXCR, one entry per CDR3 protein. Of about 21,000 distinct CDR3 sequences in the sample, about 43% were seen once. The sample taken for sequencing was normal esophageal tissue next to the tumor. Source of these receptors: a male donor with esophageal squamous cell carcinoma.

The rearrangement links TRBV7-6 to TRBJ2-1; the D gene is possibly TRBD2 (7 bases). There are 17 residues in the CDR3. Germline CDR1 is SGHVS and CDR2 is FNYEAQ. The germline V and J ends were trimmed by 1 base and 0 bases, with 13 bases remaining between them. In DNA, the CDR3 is TGTGCCAGCAGCTTAGGGGGCGGGGGACACTCCTACAATGAGCAGTTCTTC. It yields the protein CASSLGGGGHSYNEQFF.

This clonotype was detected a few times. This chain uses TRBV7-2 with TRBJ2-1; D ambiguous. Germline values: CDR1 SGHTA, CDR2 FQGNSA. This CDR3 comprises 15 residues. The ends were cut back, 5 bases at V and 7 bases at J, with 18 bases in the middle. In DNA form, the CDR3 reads TGTGCCAGCAGCATTATAGCAGGAGTTACAAATGAGCAGTTCTTC. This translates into CASSIIAGVTNEQFF. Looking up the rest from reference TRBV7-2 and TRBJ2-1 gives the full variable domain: GAGVSQSPSNKVTEKGKDVELRCDPISGHTALYWYRQSLGQGLEFLIYFQGNSAPDKSGLPSDRFSAERTGGSVSTLTIQRTQQEDSAVYLCASSIIAGVTNEQFFGPGTRLTVL.

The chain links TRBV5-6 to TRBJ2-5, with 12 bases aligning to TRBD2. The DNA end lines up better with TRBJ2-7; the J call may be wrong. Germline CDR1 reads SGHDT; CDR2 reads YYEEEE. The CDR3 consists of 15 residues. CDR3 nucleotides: TGTGCCAGCAGCTACGGACTAGCGGGATCCAACGAGCAGTACTTC. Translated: CASSYGLAGSNEQYF.

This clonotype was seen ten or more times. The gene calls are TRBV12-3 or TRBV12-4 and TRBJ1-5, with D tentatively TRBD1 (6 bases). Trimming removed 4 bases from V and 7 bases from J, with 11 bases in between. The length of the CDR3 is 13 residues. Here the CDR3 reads CASSYRAGQPQHF. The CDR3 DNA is TGTGCCAGCAGTTACAGGGCTGGACAGCCCCAGCATTTT.

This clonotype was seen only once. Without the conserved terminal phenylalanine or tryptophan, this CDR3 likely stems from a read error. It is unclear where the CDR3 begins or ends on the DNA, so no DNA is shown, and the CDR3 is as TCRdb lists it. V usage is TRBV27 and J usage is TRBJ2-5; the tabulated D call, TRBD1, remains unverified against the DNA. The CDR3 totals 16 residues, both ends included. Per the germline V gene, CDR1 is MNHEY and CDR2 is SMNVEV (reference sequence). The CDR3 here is CASTPWGARSPLHFGN.

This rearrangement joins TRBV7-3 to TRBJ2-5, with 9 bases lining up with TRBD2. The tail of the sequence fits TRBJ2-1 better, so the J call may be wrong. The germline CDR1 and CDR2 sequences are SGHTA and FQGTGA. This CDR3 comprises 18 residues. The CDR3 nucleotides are TGTGCCAGCAGCTCGAGAGCGGGAGGTACCCAACAACGAAATGAGCAGTTCTTC. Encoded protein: CASSSRAGGTQQRNEQFF.

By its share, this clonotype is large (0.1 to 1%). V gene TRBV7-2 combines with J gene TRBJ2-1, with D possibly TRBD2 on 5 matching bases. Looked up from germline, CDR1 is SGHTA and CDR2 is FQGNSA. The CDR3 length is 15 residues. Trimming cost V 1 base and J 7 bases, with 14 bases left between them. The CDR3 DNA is TGTGCCAGCAGCTTAGTGGGCGGGTCCTTTAATGAGCAGTTCTTC. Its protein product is CASSLVGGSFNEQFF.

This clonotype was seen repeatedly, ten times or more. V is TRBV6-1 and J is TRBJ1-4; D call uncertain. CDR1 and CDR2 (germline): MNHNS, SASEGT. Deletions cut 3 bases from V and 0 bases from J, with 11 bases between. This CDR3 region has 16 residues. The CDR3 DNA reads TGTGCCAGCAGTGACTCCCTGGCGGCAACTAATGAAAAACTGTTTTTT. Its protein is CASSDSLAATNEKLFF.

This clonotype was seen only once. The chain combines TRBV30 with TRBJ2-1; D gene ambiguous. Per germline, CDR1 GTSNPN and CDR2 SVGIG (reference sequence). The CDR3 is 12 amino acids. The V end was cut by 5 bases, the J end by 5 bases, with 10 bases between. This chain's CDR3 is CAWEPFDNEQFF. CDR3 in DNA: TGTGCCTGGGAACCCTTCGACAATGAGCAGTTCTTC.

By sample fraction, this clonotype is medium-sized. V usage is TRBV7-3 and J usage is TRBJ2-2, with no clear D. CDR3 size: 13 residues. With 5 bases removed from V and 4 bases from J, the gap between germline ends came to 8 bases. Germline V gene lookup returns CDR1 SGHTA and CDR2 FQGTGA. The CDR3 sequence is CASSKGVTGELFF. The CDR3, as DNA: TGTGCCAGCAGCAAGGGCGTCACCGGGGAGCTGTTTTTT.

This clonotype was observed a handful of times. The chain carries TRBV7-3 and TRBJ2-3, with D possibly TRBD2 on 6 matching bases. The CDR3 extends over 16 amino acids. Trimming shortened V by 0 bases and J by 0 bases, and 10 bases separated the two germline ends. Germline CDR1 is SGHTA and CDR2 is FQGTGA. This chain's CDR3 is CASSLTSGTSTDTQYF. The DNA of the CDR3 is TGTGCCAGCAGCTTAACTAGCGGAACTAGCACAGATACGCAGTATTTT.

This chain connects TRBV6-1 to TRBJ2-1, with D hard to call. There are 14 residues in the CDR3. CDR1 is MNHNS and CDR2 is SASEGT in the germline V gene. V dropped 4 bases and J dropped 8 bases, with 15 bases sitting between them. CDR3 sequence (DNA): TGTGCCAGCAGTGCGACCTACAGTAACCATGAGCAGTTCTTC. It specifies CASSATYSNHEQFF.

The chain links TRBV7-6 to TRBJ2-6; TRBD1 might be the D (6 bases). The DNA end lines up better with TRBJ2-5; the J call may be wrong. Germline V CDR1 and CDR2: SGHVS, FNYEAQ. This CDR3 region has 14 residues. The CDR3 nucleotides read TGTGCCAGCAGCAACCGTGGACAGCAAGAGACCCAGTACTTC. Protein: CASSNRGQQETQYF.

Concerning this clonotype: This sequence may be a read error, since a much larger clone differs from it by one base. CDR3 sequence reads: CASSEVTGRYQETQYF. Written as DNA, the CDR3 is TGTGCCAGCAGTGAGGTAACCGGGAGGTACCAAGAGACCCAGTACTTC. The chain carries TRBV2 and TRBJ2-4; TRBD2 matches at 7 bases. The J call is doubtful: the DNA matches TRBJ2-5 better. The length of the CDR3 is 16 residues. Germline V lookup: CDR1 SNHLY, CDR2 FYNNEI.

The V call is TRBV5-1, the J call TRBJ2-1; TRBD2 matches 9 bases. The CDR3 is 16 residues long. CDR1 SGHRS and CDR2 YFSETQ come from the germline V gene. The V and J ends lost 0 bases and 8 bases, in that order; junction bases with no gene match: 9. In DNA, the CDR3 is TGCGCCAGCAGCTTGGGTCGTGGCGGGGGGGCCGATGAGCAGTTCTTC. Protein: CASSLGRGGGADEQFF.

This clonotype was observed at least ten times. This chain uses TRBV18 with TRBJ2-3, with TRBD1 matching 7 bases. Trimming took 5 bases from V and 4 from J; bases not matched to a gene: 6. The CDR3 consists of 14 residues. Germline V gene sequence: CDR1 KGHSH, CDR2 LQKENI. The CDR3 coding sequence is TGTGCCAGCTCAACTTCACAGGGGCCAGATACGCAGTATTTT. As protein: CASSTSQGPDTQYF.

The CDR3 nucleotides are TGCAGTGCTAGAGATCAAACTCTCTCTGGAAACACCATATATTTT. This translates into CSARDQTLSGNTIYF. The rearrangement links TRBV20-1 to TRBJ1-1; D unresolved. The J call may be incorrect, as the DNA end agrees better with TRBJ1-3. Per the germline V gene, CDR1 is DFQATT and CDR2 is SNEGSKA (reference sequence). The CDR3 has 15 residues.

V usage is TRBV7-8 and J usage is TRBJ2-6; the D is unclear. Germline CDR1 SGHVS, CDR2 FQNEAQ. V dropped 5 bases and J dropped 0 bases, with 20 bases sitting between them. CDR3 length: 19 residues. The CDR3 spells CASSLRRRGGISGANVLTF. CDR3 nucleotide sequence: TGTGCCAGCAGCCTGCGTCGGAGAGGCGGTATCTCTGGGGCCAACGTCCTGACTTTC.

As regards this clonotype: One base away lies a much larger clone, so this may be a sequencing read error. DNA for the CDR3: TGTGCCAGCAGTTTATCTTGGACTAGCGGGAGGTTCTCCTACAATGAGCAGTACTTC. It is translated as CASSLSWTSGRFSYNEQYF. The chain uses TRBV28 and TRBJ2-1, with 14 positions matching TRBD2. Gene TRBJ2-7 matches the end of the DNA better, so the J call may be wrong. Germline CDR1 and CDR2: MDHEN and SYDVKM. The CDR3 has 19 amino acids.

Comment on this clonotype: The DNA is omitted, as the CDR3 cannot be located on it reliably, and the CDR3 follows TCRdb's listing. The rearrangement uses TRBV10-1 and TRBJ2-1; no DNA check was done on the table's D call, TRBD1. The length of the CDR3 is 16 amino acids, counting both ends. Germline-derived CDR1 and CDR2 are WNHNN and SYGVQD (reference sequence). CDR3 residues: CASSEPRGELWLHLRF.

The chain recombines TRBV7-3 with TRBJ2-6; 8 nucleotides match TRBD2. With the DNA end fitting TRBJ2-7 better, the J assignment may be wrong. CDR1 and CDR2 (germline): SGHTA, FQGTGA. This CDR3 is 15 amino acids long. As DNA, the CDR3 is TGTGCCAGCAGCTTACAGACGGGAGGGGGCTACGAGCAGTACTTC. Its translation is CASSLQTGGGYEQYF.

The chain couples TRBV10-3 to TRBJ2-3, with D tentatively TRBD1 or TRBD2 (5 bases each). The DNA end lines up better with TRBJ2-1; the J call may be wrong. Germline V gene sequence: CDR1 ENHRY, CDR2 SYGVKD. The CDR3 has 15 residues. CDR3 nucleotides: TGTGCCATCAGGGTGGGGGAGACCTCCTACAATGAGCAGTTCTTC. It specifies CAIRVGETSYNEQFF.

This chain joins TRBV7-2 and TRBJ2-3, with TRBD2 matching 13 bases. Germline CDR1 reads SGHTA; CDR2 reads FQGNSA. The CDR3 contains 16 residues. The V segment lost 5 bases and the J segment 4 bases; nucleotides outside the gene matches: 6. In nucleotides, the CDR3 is TGTGCCAGCAGCCCCTGGACTAGCGGGAGTTCAGATACGCAGTATTTT. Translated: CASSPWTSGSSDTQYF.

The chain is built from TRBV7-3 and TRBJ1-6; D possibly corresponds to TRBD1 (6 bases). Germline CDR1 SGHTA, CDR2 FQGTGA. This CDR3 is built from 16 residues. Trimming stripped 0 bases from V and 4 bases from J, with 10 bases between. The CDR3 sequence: CASSLTRTAYNSPLHF. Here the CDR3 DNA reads TGTGCCAGCAGCTTAACTAGGACAGCTTATAATTCACCCCTCCACTTT.

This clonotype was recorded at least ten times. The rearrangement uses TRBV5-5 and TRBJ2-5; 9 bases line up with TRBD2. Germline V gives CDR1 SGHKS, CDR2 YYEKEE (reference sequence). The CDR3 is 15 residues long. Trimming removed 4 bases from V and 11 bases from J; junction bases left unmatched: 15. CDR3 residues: CASSHSGRVDNEQYF. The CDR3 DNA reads TGTGCCAGCAGCCATAGCGGGAGAGTGGACAATGAGCAGTACTTC.

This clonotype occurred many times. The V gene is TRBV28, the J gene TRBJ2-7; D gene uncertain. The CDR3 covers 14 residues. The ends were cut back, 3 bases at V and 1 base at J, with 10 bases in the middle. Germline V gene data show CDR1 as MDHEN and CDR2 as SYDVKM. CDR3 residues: CASSFFAGSYEQYF. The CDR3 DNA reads TGTGCCAGCAGTTTCTTTGCCGGGTCCTACGAGCAGTACTTC.

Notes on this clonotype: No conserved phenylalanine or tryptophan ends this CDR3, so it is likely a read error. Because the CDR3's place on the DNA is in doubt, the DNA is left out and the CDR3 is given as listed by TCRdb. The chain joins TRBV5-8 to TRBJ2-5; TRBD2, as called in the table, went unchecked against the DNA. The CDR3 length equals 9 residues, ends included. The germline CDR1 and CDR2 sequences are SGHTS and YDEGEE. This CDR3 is CASSSTGLS.

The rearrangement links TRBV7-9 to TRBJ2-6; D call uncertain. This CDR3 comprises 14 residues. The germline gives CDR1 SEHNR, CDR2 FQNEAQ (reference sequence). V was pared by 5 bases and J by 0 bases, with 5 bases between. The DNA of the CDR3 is TGTGCCAGCAGCGTTAACTCTGGGGCCAACGTCCTGACTTTC. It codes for CASSVNSGANVLTF.

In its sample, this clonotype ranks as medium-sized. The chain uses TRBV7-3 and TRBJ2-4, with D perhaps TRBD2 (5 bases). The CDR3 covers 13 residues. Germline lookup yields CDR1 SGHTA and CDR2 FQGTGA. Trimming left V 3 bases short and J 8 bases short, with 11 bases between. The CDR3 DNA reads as TGTGCCAGCAGCTTGGGGAAGGGAGACATTCAGTACTTC. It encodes CASSLGKGDIQYF.